The 27 T cell receptor beta chains listed next were all sequenced from one sample in a study of CD8 T cells in Susac syndrome. The RNA input was about 0.5 to 1 ug, and it was reverse transcribed with random hexamers. TCRdb itself ran the immunoSEQ multiplex PCR reads through MiXCR, one entry per CDR3 protein. The sample lists roughly 130,000 distinct CDR3 sequences; 85% to 95% were seen once. The sample comprised CD4+ T cells from PBMCs. Receptors were obtained from a human donor with multiple sclerosis.

The gene calls are TRBV14 and TRBJ2-7, with D possibly being TRBD2 (5 bases). This CDR3 is 15 amino acids long. CDR1 is SGHDN, CDR2 FVKESK, per germline. The V end was cut by 2 bases, the J end by 5 bases, with 16 bases between. CDR3 sequence (DNA): TGTGCCAGCAGCCAATTATGGATGGGGAGCCACGAGCAGTACTTC. Translating it yields CASSQLWMGSHEQYF. Variable domain in full (rest from reference TRBV14 and TRBJ2-7): EAGVTQFPSHSVIEKGQTVTLRCDPISGHDNLYWYRRVMGKEIKFLLHFVKESKQDESGMPNNRFLAERTGGTYSTLKVQPAELEDSGVYFCASSQLWMGSHEQYFGPGTRLTVT.

The chain carries TRBV7-2 and TRBJ1-6; 8 bases are a match to TRBD1. The CDR3 length is 13 residues. CDR1 SGHTA and CDR2 FQGNSA come from the germline V gene. V trimming: 6 bases; J trimming: 9 bases; junction bases outside the gene matches: 4. CDR3 in amino acids: CASREDRVSPLHF. The CDR3, as DNA: TGTGCCAGCAGGGAGGACAGGGTTTCACCCCTCCACTTT.

The J gene is TRBJ1-5, the V gene TRBV28; 8 bases align to TRBD1. The length of the CDR3 is 15 residues. Germline-derived CDR1 and CDR2 are MDHEN and SYDVKM. The trim removed 6 bases at V and 1 base at J, leaving 5 bases unmatched. DNA for the CDR3: TGTGCCAGCAGATCAGGGGGCGGGAGCAATCAGCCCCAGCATTTT. Translated, it gives CASRSGGGSNQPQHF.

The chain links TRBV20-1 to TRBJ1-6, with a possible D match to TRBD1 (6 bases). The CDR3 runs to 15 residues. Germline CDR1 is DFQATT and CDR2 is SNEGSKA (reference sequence). Trimming cost V 0 bases and J 9 bases, with 15 bases left between them. CDR3 region: CSARDPPGEASPLHF. The CDR3 nucleotides are TGCAGTGCTAGAGATCCCCCAGGGGAGGCTTCACCCCTCCACTTT.

This clonotype has a single count. The V and J genes are TRBV27 and TRBJ2-7; 8 bases match TRBD1. The CDR3 is made up of 15 amino acids. The junction had 12 bases not matched to a gene; V was cut back by 7 bases and J by 4 bases. Germline lookup yields CDR1 MNHEY and CDR2 SMNVEV (reference sequence). CDR3 nucleotide sequence: TGTGCCAGCAATTTCATCGACAGGGGTGGGTACGAGCAGTACTTC. Translated: CASNFIDRGGYEQYF.

J is TRBJ1-5 and V is TRBV7-2; D not resolved. CDR3 length equals 12 residues. V lost 3 bases to trimming and J lost 7 bases, with 7 bases between them. Germline V gene lookup returns CDR1 SGHTA and CDR2 FQGNSA. The CDR3 loop reads CASSFAEQPQHF. The CDR3 DNA is TGTGCCAGCAGCTTTGCGGAACAGCCCCAGCATTTT.

This chain connects TRBV13 to TRBJ2-1; 12 bases are a match to TRBD1. In germline, CDR1 is PRHDT, CDR2 FYEKMQ (reference sequence). CDR3 size: 15 residues. The V gene end was trimmed by 5 bases and the J gene end by 6 bases; junction bases not matched to a gene: 5. The CDR3 region is CASSIRDRGRNEQFF. For the CDR3, the DNA is TGTGCCAGCAGCATAAGGGACAGGGGGCGCAATGAGCAGTTCTTC.

This chain joins TRBV21-1 and TRBJ2-7. TRBV21-1 is a recognized pseudogene. The CDR3 is 16 residues long. CDR3 in amino acids: CASSKSEPGATYEQYF. CDR3 nucleotide sequence: TGTGCCAGCAGCAAATCGGAGCCAGGAGCGACCTACGAGCAGTACTTC.

V is TRBV12-3 or TRBV12-4 and J is TRBJ2-6; no clear D gene. Trimming took 5 bases from V and 2 from J, leaving 10 bases between them. There are 15 residues in the CDR3. CDR3: CASSRSTAGANVLTF. Here the CDR3 DNA reads TGTGCCAGCAGTAGAAGCACAGCTGGGGCCAACGTCCTGACTTTC.

Concerning this clonotype: One end of the junction varies from germline; a read error may be responsible. V gene TRBV7-7 combines with J gene TRBJ2-1, with unresolved D. CDR1 is SSHAT and CDR2 is FNYEAQ in the germline V gene (reference sequence). The CDR3 totals 15 residues. In DNA form, the CDR3 reads TGTGCTAGCAGTCCAACAGTGAGCTCCTACAATGAGCAGTTCTTC. Amino acid sequence: CASSPTVSSYNEQFF. Filled out from reference TRBV7-7 and TRBJ2-1, the complete variable domain reads GAGVSQSPRYKVTKRGQDVTLRCDPISSHATLYWYQQALGQGPEFLTYFNYEAQPDKSGLPSDRFSAERPEGSISTLTIQRTEQRDSAMYRCASSPTVSSYNEQFFGPGTRLTVL.

J is TRBJ1-5 and V is TRBV13; TRBD1 aligns across 8 bases. Germline CDR1 reads PRHDT; CDR2 reads FYEKMQ (reference sequence). The CDR3 loop spans 14 amino acids. The trim removed 3 bases at V and 6 bases at J, leaving 4 bases unmatched. This CDR3 is CASSLGDRSQPQHF. CDR3 DNA: TGTGCCAGCAGCTTGGGGGACAGGAGTCAGCCCCAGCATTTT.

V gene TRBV11-2 combines with J gene TRBJ1-4; 7 bases map to TRBD1. CDR1 is SGHAT and CDR2 is FQNNGV in the germline V gene. V lost 5 bases, J lost 0 bases, and 3 bases stayed unmatched. This CDR3 contains 15 residues. The CDR3 sequence: CASSLGQATNEKLFF. In DNA form, the CDR3 reads TGTGCCAGCAGCCTAGGACAGGCAACTAATGAAAAACTGTTTTTT.

The chain has TRBV11-2 and TRBJ2-3, with no clear D. Between the trimmed V and J ends, which lost 4 bases and 5 bases, there was a span of 19 bases. CDR3 length: 16 residues. CDR1 SGHAT and CDR2 FQNNGV come from the germline V gene. Written as DNA, the CDR3 is TGTGCCAGCAGCTCCACAGTTGGGCTAAGTAAAGATACGCAGTATTTT. This encodes CASSSTVGLSKDTQYF. Full variable domain (outside the CDR3, taken from reference TRBV11-2 and TRBJ2-3): EAGVAQSPRYKIIEKRQSVAFWCNPISGHATLYWYQQILGQGPKLLIQFQNNGVVDDSQLPKDRFSAERLKGVDSTLKIQPAKLEDSAVYLCASSSTVGLSKDTQYFGPGTRLTVL.

CDR3: CSANGQYTDTQYF. CDR3 nucleotide sequence: TGCAGTGCTAATGGACAATACACAGATACGCAGTATTTT. V and J are TRBV20-1 and TRBJ2-3; D is possibly TRBD1 (5 bases). The CDR3 runs to 13 residues. CDR1 and CDR2 from the germline V gene are DFQATT and SNEGSKA (reference sequence). V gave up 4 bases and J gave up 2 bases, with 10 bases separating them.

The J gene is TRBJ1-6, the V gene TRBV9, with D perhaps matching TRBD1 (5 bases). Germline values: CDR1 SGDLS, CDR2 YYNGEE. This CDR3 has 16 residues. V was cut by 4 bases and J by 7 bases, with 18 bases left in between. The CDR3 bases are TGTGCCAGCAGCCCCCGCCGGGACCTTTTGAATTCACCCCTCCACTTT. It encodes CASSPRRDLLNSPLHF.

The V and J genes are TRBV2 and TRBJ2-7, with TRBD2 identical over 11 bases. Germline CDR1 is SNHLY and CDR2 is FYNNEI. The CDR3 sequence is 15 residues long. With 4 bases clipped from V and 6 bases from J, the junction kept 8 bases outside the gene matches. Here the CDR3 DNA reads TGTGCCAGCAGTGCACGACTAGCGGGGAACGGCGAGCAGTACTTC. Residues: CASSARLAGNGEQYF.

The V and J genes are TRBV24-1 and TRBJ1-4; 8 nucleotides agree with TRBD1. V trimming: 5 bases; J trimming: 5 bases; junction bases outside the gene matches: 6. Germline-derived CDR1 and CDR2 are KGHDR and SFDVKD. This CDR3 spans 15 amino acids. The CDR3, as DNA: TGTGCCACCAGTGCCCGGACAGGGAGCAATGAAAAACTGTTTTTT. Translated: CATSARTGSNEKLFF.

The V call is TRBV9, the J call TRBJ1-6, with D unresolved. With 4 bases removed from V and 8 bases from J, the gap between germline ends came to 13 bases. Germline-derived CDR1 and CDR2 are SGDLS and YYNGEE. The CDR3 extends over 14 amino acids. The CDR3 sequence is CASSTNPTDSPLHF. In DNA, the CDR3 is TGTGCCAGCAGCACCAACCCGACGGATTCACCCCTCCACTTT. Complete variable domain (other parts from reference TRBV9 and TRBJ1-6): DSGVTQTPKHLITATGQRVTLRCSPRSGDLSVYWYQQSLDQGLQFLIQYYNGEERAKGNILERFSAQQFPDLHSELNLSSLELGDSALYFCASSTNPTDSPLHFGNGTRLTVT.

The V gene is TRBV27, the J gene TRBJ2-1; D is perhaps TRBD1 or TRBD2 (5 bases each). This CDR3 is 17 amino acids long. The V and J ends lost 8 bases and 0 bases respectively, with 20 bases between them. Germline CDR1 MNHEY, CDR2 SMNVEV (reference sequence). The CDR3 DNA reads as TGTGCCAGCCGCGCCGGGGCCCGGCGACCCTCCTACAATGAGCAGTTCTTC. Its translation: CASRAGARRPSYNEQFF.

The chain carries TRBV11-3 and TRBJ1-1; a weak D match, TRBD1 (5 bases). Germline values: CDR1 SGHNT, CDR2 YENEEA. The CDR3 spans 13 residues. Trimming took off 8 bases at V and 1 base at J, with 11 bases between the two ends. The CDR3 sequence is CASGAQGNTEAFF. The CDR3 bases are TGTGCCAGCGGAGCCCAGGGGAACACTGAAGCTTTCTTT.

The DNA of the CDR3 is TGTGCCAGCAGTACTTCCAGGGGGAGGAATGAGCAGTTCTTC. It translates to CASSTSRGRNEQFF. The chain links TRBV28 to TRBJ2-1; perhaps TRBD1 as D (7 bases). Germline V gene lookup returns CDR1 MDHEN and CDR2 SYDVKM. The V gene lost 5 bases and the J gene lost 7 bases, with 15 bases spanning the gap. The CDR3 has 14 amino acids.

This clonotype was observed once. The chain uses TRBV9 and TRBJ2-5; 7 positions match TRBD1. The length of the CDR3 is 16 residues. CDR1 and CDR2 from the germline V gene are SGDLS and YYNGEE. After removal of 3 bases from V and 0 bases from J, the junction contained 8 bases not matched to a gene. The CDR3 DNA is TGTGCCAGCAGCGGACCCCAGACAGGGTACCAAGAGACCCAGTACTTC. It is translated as CASSGPQTGYQETQYF.

In DNA form, the CDR3 reads TGCAGCGCCCGCTGGGGGAACACTAATGAAAAACTGTTTTTT. Translated, it gives CSARWGNTNEKLFF. The chain carries TRBV29-1 and TRBJ1-4; tentative D call: TRBD1 (5 bases). V was clipped by 7 bases and J by 2 bases, with 14 bases between them. The germline V gene has CDR1 SQVTM and CDR2 ANQGSEA. The CDR3 runs 14 residues.

V usage is TRBV20-1 and J usage is TRBJ2-7; a possible D gene is TRBD2 (5 bases). Germline CDR1 DFQATT, CDR2 SNEGSKA (reference sequence). The CDR3 is 12 amino acids. The V gene lost 3 bases and the J gene lost 5 bases, with 11 bases spanning the gap. CDR3 nucleotide sequence: TGCAGTGCTAGTCACCTCGGGAACGAGCAGTACTTC. It codes for CSASHLGNEQYF.

J is TRBJ2-7 and V is TRBV4-1, with TRBD1 matching 7 bases. This CDR3 spans 13 amino acids. The germline CDR1 and CDR2 sequences are MGHRA and YSYEKL. V shed 7 bases, J shed 4 bases, and the junction held 7 bases outside the gene matches. CDR3: CASNRQGKYEQYF. CDR3 DNA sequence: TGCGCCAGCAACAGACAGGGCAAGTACGAGCAGTACTTC.

The gene calls are TRBV27 and TRBJ2-1; D might be TRBD1 (5 bases). The CDR3 has 13 residues. Germline V gene lookup returns CDR1 MNHEY and CDR2 SMNVEV (reference sequence). V was shortened by 3 bases and J by 7 bases, with 10 bases between the two germline ends. The CDR3 protein is CASSFTRVNEQFF. CDR3 in DNA: TGTGCCAGCAGTTTTACCAGGGTGAATGAGCAGTTCTTC.

The rearrangement links TRBV3-1 to TRBJ2-2; the D is unclear. With 6 bases removed from V and 2 bases from J, the gap between germline ends came to 13 bases. Germline V CDR1 and CDR2: LGHDT, YNNKEL (reference sequence). This CDR3 has 15 amino acids. CDR3 in DNA: TGTGCCAGCAGGCATCTCTTCCCAAACACCGGGGAGCTGTTTTTT. Protein product: CASRHLFPNTGELFF.